The clone carrying this T cell receptor (beta chain) was picked up one time. The antigen is unknown. This entry comes from a study of CD4 T cells in relation to SARS-CoV-2 and coronaviruses. Study observations and caveats: In approximately 70% of donors, memory CD4+ clonotypes crossrecognized SARS-CoV-2 and at least one common cold coronavirus spike.

For less than eleven days, around 91,000 sorted CD4+ cells grew with T cell-depleted PBMCs and CEF. Per germline, CDR1 PRHDT and CDR2 FYEKMQ (reference sequence). Trimming pared 7 bases from V and 3 bases from J, leaving 16 bases between. This CDR3 comprises 16 residues. Survey-level TCR-beta sequencing used DNA from CEF-cultured naive and memory CD4+ T cells. The method was immunoSEQ multiplex PCR; TCRdb's version includes in-frame clones alone and lacks a portion of them. The sample includes some 38,000 clones, 77% of them seen just once. The clonotype originates from an adult with COVID-19. What was sequenced was memory CD4+ T cells from PBMCs, cultured in vitro. The rearrangement joins TRBV13 to TRBJ2-6; D perhaps matches TRBD1 (5 bases). The CDR3 DNA sequence: TGTGCCAGCATGCCCCCAAGGGGTTATGGGGCCAACGTCCTGACTTTC. Protein: CASMPPRGYGANVLTF.